This T cell receptor beta chain was documented in a study of blood T cell repertoires in COVID-19. Study details: Both acute and convalescent COVID-19 samples were obtained from the United States, Italy and Spain. PBMCs, B-cell-depleted T cells, or T cells were the source of the cDNA or gDNA that made up the material.

This clone was picked up one time. Per germline, CDR1 SGHTA and CDR2 FQGTGA. The CDR3 covers 13 residues. J gave up 5 bases and V 5 bases, and 3 bases lay outside the gene matches. Authors' analysis steps: Amplification of reference gene primers was used by the study to estimate nucleated cell counts. Profiling relied on immunoSEQ multiplex PCR, and the TCRdb table lists in-frame clones only, not all of them. V and J calls and clone size are as listed in that table; D and trimming were resolved from the DNA. This sample has around 100,000 clones, with about nine tenths found just once. Input material: peripheral blood. The V gene is TRBV7-3, the J gene TRBJ1-1; 9 bases fit TRBD1. The clonotype was recovered from a man aged 55 to 70 with acute or convalescent COVID-19. This chain's CDR3 is CASSRQGETEAFF. CDR3 in DNA: TGTGCCAGCAGCCGACAGGGGGAAACTGAAGCTTTCTTT.